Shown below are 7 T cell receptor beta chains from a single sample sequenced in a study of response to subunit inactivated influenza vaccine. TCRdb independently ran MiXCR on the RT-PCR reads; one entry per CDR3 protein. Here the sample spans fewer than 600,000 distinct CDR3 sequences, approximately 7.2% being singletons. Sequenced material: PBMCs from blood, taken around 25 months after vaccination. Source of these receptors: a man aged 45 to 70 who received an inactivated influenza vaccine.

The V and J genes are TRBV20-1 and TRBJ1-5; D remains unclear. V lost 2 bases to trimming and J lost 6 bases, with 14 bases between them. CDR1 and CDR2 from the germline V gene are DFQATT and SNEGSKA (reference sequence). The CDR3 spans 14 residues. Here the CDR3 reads CSARRIMVGQPQHF. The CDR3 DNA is TGCAGTGCTAGAAGGATCATGGTGGGTCAGCCCCAGCATTTT.

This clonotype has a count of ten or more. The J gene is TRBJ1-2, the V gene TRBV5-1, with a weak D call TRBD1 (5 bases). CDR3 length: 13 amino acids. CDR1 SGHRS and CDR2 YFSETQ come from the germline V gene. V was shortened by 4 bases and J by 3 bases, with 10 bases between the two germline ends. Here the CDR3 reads CASSIDSDYGYTF. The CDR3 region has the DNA TGCGCCAGCAGCATTGACAGCGACTATGGCTACACCTTC.

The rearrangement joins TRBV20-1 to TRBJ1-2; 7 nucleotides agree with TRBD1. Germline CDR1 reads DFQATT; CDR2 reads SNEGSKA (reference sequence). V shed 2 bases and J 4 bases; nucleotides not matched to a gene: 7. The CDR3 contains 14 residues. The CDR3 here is CSARKPGQTYGYTF. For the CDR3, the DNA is TGCAGTGCTAGAAAGCCGGGACAGACCTATGGCTACACCTTC.

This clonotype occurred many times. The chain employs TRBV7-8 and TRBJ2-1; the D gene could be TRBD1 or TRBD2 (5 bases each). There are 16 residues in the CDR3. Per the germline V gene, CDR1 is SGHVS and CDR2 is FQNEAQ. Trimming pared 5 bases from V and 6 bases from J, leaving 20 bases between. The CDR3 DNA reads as TGTGCCAGCAGCCTCCTAGTGGGGGAATTTGGCAATGAGCAGTTCTTC. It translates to CASSLLVGEFGNEQFF.

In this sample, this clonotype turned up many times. DNA of the CDR3: TGCAGTGCTAGGGCGCTCTCGAGGTCCTACAATGAGCAGTTCTTC. This translates into CSARALSRSYNEQFF. The rearrangement joins TRBV20-1 to TRBJ2-1; the D is unclear. Germline CDR1 is DFQATT and CDR2 is SNEGSKA (reference sequence). The V end lost 3 bases, the J end lost 1 base, and 13 bases lay between the germline ends. This CDR3 is 15 amino acids long.

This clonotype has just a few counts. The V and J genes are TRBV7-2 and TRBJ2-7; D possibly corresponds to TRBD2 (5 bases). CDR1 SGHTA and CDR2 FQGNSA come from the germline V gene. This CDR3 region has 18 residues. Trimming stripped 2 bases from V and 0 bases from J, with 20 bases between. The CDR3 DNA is TGTGCCAGCAGCTTAACGGACTTCGATCCTTGGAGCTCCTACGAGCAGTACTTC. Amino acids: CASSLTDFDPWSSYEQYF.

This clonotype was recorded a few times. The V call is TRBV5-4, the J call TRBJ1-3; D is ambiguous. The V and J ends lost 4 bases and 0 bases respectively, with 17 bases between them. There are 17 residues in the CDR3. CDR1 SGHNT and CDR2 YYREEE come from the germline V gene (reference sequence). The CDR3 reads CASSHNRDRRSGNTIYF. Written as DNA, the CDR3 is TGTGCCAGCAGCCATAATCGAGACCGCCGCTCTGGAAACACCATATATTTT.